This note documents a single T cell receptor (beta chain) sequence. The repertoire was sequenced with immunoSEQ multiplex PCR; TCRdb's copy has only in-frame clones and lacks some. The table lists approximately 500,000 clones, 75% to 85% of them singletons. This specimen belongs to a study of shared clonotypes between healthy human individuals. Germline CDR1 and CDR2: MNHNS and SASEGT. This CDR3 region has 14 residues. V lost 6 bases to trimming and J lost 5 bases; unmatched junction nucleotides: 6. Sequenced material: PBMCs. This chain joins TRBV6-1 and TRBJ1-5; 8 bases match TRBD1. The TCR comes from a woman in her thirties or forties in good health. Some clones in this sample may be carry-over from other donors' samples. In DNA, the CDR3 is TGTGCCAGCAGAGAAACAGGGGGTCATCAGCCCCAGCATTTT. This sequence encodes CASRETGGHQPQHF.